These 10 T cell receptor beta chains came from one sample sequenced in a study of spatial heterogeneity in lung cancer. Described time point: blood at routine non-recurrence follow-up after resection. Whole RNA obtained from tumor, nontumor lung or frozen PBMC underwent sequencing without sorting. TCRdb processed the 5' RACE reads anew with MiXCR; each CDR3 protein has one entry. The table lists about 120,000 distinct CDR3 sequences, more than 10% of them singletons. The source was PBMCs, collected at follow-up. The receptors stem from a male donor with early-stage non-small cell lung cancer.

This clonotype was counted between two and nine times. The CDR3 bases are TGTGCCAGCAGCGACCCGGGACTAGCAACCGATACGCAGTATTTT. It codes for CASSDPGLATDTQYF. The chain employs TRBV12-3 or TRBV12-4 and TRBJ2-3, with 9 bases that match TRBD2. V gave up 6 bases and J gave up 6 bases; unmatched junction bases: 10. CDR3 length: 15 residues.

This clonotype appeared a few times. The chain carries TRBV2 and TRBJ1-5; D gene unclear. The CDR3 totals 13 residues. V was shortened by 5 bases and J by 7 bases, with 12 bases between the two germline ends. Looked up from germline, CDR1 is SNHLY and CDR2 is FYNNEI. In nucleotides, the CDR3 is TGTGCCAGCAGTAAGTCGACCGCACAGCCCCAGCATTTT. The encoded protein is CASSKSTAQPQHF.

The sample holds many counts of this clonotype. The V call is TRBV14, the J call TRBJ1-5; D is ambiguous. The CDR3 is 13 amino acids. Germline V gene lookup returns CDR1 SGHDN and CDR2 FVKESK. V was cut by 5 bases and J by 9 bases, with 14 bases left in between. DNA of the CDR3: TGTGCCAGCAGCACCCGGACCGGCGGGCCCCAGCATTTT. Translation gives CASSTRTGGPQHF.

This clonotype was counted many times. The chain is built from TRBV6-2 or TRBV6-3 and TRBJ2-4; D is ambiguous. This CDR3 spans 13 amino acids. Germline V gives CDR1 MNHEY, CDR2 SVGEGT. The germline V and J ends were trimmed by 0 bases and 2 bases, with 2 bases remaining between them. CDR3 DNA: TGTGCCAGCAGTTACTCCCCCAAAAACATTCAGTACTTC. Its protein product is CASSYSPKNIQYF.

The sample holds many counts of this clonotype. V and J are TRBV4-1 and TRBJ1-5, with 7 bases lining up with TRBD1. V was clipped by 4 bases and J by 2 bases; unmatched bases: 5. This CDR3 is built from 15 residues. Germline CDR1 and CDR2: MGHRA and YSYEKL. In nucleotides, the CDR3 is TGCGCCAGCAGCCTACGGGACAGTCGCAATCAGCCCCAGCATTTT. Its translation is CASSLRDSRNQPQHF.

This clonotype appeared many times. The chain is built from TRBV11-2 and TRBJ2-7; D gene unclear. The V end lost 5 bases, the J end lost 6 bases, and 14 bases lay between the germline ends. The CDR3 sequence is 13 residues long. Germline CDR1 reads SGHAT; CDR2 reads FQNNGV. The CDR3 coding sequence is TGTGCCAGCAGCCCGAAATACGTTGCCGAGCAGTACTTC. Translated: CASSPKYVAEQYF.

This clonotype was detected ten times or more. The V call is TRBV7-6, the J call TRBJ2-1; 8 nucleotides match TRBD2. J was trimmed by 2 bases and V by 5 bases; bases with no gene match: 5. The CDR3 is 15 residues long. The V gene's germline CDR1 is SGHVS and CDR2 FNYEAQ. The CDR3 sequence: CASSRPAGAYNEQFF. In DNA form, the CDR3 reads TGTGCCAGCAGCCGCCCAGCGGGGGCCTACAATGAGCAGTTCTTC.

J is TRBJ2-1 and V is TRBV20-1; D uncertain. V was clipped by 3 bases and J by 8 bases, with 14 bases between them. This CDR3 region has 13 residues. The V gene's germline CDR1 is DFQATT and CDR2 SNEGSKA (reference sequence). CDR3: CSASDMSAHEQFF. CDR3 nucleotides: TGCAGTGCTAGCGATATGTCCGCCCATGAGCAGTTCTTC.

This chain joins TRBV9 and TRBJ2-1; D call uncertain. Germline loops: CDR1 SGDLS, CDR2 YYNGEE. V lost 0 bases and J lost 2, with 9 bases in between. The CDR3 is 15 amino acids. CDR3 sequence: CASSVGTGPYNEQFF. CDR3 bases: TGTGCCAGCAGCGTAGGGACCGGGCCCTACAATGAGCAGTTCTTC.

This clonotype was observed many times. CDR3 amino acids: CASSLATDGYTF. The CDR3 nucleotides are TGCGCCAGCAGCTTGGCGACGGATGGCTACACCTTC. The chain carries TRBV5-1 and TRBJ1-2; no clear D. The germline CDR1 and CDR2 sequences are SGHRS and YFSETQ. Trimming cost V 0 bases and J 6 bases, with 6 bases left between them. This CDR3 has 12 residues.